This T cell receptor (beta chain) was identified during a study of blood T cell repertoires in COVID-19. Overall study context: The study drew acute and convalescent COVID-19 samples from the United States, Italy and Spain. The analysed material was cDNA or gDNA that came from T cells, B-cell-depleted T cells, or PBMCs.

In the original workflow: From reference gene primer amplification, estimates of nucleated cell counts were derived. The method was immunoSEQ multiplex PCR; TCRdb's version includes in-frame clones alone and lacks a portion of them. The DNA was the basis for D and trimming; V, J and clone size are from that table. The table shows about 190,000 clones, with about three quarters occurring only once. One Seattle source followed patients from active infection through their disease course. The sample consisted of peripheral blood. The receptor was isolated from a woman over 75 with COVID-19, enrolled during active disease.

For the CDR3, the DNA is TGTGCCAGCAGTCCGCCACCCCAACTCCTTCGGGACACCTCCTACGAGCAGTACTTC. Translated: CASSPPPQLLRDTSYEQYF. The chain is built from TRBV6-2 or TRBV6-3 and TRBJ2-7; tentatively, D is TRBD1 (6 bases). Germline V gene lookup returns CDR1 MNHEY and CDR2 SVGEGT. CDR3 length: 19 residues. V gave up 5 bases and J gave up 0 bases, with 26 bases separating them.